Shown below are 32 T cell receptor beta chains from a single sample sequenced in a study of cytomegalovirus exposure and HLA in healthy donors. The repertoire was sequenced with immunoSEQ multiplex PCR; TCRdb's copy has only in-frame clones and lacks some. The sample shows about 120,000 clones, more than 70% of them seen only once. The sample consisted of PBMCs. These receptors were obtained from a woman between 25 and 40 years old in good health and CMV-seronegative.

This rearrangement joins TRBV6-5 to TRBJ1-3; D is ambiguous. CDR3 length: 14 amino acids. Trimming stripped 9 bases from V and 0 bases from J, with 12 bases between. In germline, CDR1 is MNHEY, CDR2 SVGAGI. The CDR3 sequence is CASQDGSSGNTIYF. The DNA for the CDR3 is TGTGCCAGTCAGGACGGGAGCTCTGGAAACACCATATATTTT.

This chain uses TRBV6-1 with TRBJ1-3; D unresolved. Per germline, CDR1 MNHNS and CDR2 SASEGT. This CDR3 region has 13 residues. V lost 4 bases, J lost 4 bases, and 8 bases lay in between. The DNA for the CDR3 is TGTGCCAGCAGTGCGGGGTACGGAAACACCATATATTTT. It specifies CASSAGYGNTIYF.

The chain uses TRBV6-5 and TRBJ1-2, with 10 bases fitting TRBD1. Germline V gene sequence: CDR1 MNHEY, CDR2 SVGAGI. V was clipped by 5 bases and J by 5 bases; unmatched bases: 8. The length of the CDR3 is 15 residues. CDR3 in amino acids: CASSAPGQGLYGYTF. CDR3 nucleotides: TGTGCCAGCAGTGCCCCGGGACAGGGGTTGTATGGCTACACCTTC.

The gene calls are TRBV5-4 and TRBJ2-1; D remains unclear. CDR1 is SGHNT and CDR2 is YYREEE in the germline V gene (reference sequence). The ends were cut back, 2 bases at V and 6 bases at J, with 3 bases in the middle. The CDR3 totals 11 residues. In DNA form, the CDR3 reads TGTGCCAGCAGCTTACTCAATGAGCAGTTCTTC. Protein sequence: CASSLLNEQFF.

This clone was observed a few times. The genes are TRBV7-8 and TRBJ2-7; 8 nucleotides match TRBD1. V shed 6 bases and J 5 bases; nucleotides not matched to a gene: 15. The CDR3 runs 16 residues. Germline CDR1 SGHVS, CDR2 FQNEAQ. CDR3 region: CASSQRTGLTTDEQYF. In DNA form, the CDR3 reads TGTGCCAGCAGTCAGAGGACAGGGCTTACCACGGACGAGCAGTACTTC. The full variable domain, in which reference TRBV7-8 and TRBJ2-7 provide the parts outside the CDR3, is GAGVSQSPRYKVAKRGQDVALRCDPISGHVSLFWYQQALGQGPEFLTYFQNEAQLDKSGLPSDRFFAERPEGSVSTLKIQRTQQEDSAVYLCASSQRTGLTTDEQYFGPGTRLTVT.

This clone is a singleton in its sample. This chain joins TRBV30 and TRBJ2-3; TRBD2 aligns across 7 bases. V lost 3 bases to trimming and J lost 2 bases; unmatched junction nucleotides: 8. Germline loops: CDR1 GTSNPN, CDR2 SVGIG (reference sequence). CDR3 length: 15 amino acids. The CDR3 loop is CAWRRRQRDTDTQYF. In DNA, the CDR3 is TGTGCCTGGAGGAGGAGGCAGCGGGACACAGATACGCAGTATTTT.

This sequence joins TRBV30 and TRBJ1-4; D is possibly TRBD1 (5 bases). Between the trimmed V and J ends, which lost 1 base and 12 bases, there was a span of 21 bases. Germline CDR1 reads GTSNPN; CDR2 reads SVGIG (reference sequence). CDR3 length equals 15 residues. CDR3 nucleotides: TGTGCCTGGAGTGACGATCTAACGGGGGGATCTCAACTGTTTTTT. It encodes CAWSDDLTGGSQLFF. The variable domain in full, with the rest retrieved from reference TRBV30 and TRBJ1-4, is SQTIHQWPATLVQPVGSPLSLECTVEGTSNPNLYWYRQAAGRGLQLLFYSVGIGQISSEVPQNLSASRPQDRQFILSSKKLLLSDSGFYLCAWSDDLTGGSQLFFGSGTQLSVL.

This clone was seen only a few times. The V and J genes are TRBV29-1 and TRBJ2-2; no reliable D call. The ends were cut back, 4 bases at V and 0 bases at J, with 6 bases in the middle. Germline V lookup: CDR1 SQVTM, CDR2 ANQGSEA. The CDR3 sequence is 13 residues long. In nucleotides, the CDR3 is TGCAGCGTTGCGACTTCGAACACCGGGGAGCTGTTTTTT. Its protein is CSVATSNTGELFF.

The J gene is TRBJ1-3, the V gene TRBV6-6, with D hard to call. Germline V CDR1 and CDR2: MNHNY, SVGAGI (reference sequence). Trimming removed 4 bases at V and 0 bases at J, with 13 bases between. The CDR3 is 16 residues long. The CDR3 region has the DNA TGTGCCAGCAGTTCCCCCGTACTGAGCTCTGGAAACACCATATATTTT. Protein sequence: CASSSPVLSSGNTIYF.

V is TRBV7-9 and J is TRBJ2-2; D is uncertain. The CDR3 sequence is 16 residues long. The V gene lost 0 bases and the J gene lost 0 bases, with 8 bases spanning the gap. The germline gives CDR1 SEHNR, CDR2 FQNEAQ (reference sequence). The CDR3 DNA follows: TGTGCCAGCAGCTTAGCGTTACCTACGAACACCGGGGAGCTGTTTTTT. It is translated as CASSLALPTNTGELFF. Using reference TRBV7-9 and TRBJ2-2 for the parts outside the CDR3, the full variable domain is DTGVSQNPRHKITKRGQNVTFRCDPISEHNRLYWYRQTLGQGPEFLTYFQNEAQLEKSRLLSDRFSAERPKGSFSTLEIQRTEQGDSAMYLCASSLALPTNTGELFFGEGSRLTVL.

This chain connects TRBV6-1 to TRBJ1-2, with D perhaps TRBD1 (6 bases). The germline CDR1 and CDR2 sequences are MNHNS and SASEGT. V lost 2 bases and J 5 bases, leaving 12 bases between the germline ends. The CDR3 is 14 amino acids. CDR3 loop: CASSERQAVYGYTF. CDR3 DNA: TGTGCCAGCAGTGAACGACAGGCCGTGTATGGCTACACCTTC.

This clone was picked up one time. The CDR3 is CASSAWGEETQYF. The CDR3 bases are TGTGCCAGCAGCGCCTGGGGGGAGGAGACCCAGTACTTC. The chain combines TRBV7-2 with TRBJ2-5, with D possibly TRBD2 on 6 matching bases. Trimming shortened V by 5 bases and J by 5 bases, and 12 bases separated the two germline ends. This CDR3 has 13 residues. In germline, CDR1 is SGHTA, CDR2 FQGNSA.

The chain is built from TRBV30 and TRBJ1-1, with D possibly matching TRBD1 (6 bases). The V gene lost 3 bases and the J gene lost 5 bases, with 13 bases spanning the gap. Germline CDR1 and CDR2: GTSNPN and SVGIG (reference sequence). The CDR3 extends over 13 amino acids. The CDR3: CAWSLGGWTEAFF. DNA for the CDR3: TGTGCCTGGAGCCTAGGGGGTTGGACTGAAGCTTTCTTT.

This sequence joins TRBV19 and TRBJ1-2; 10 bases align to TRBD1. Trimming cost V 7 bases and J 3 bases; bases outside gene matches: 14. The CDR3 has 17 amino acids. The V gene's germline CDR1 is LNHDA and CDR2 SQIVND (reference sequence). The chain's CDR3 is CASKRQGAGRQDYGYTF. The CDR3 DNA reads TGTGCCAGTAAGCGACAGGGGGCCGGTAGGCAGGACTATGGCTACACCTTC. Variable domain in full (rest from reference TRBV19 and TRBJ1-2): DGGITQSPKYLFRKEGQNVTLSCEQNLNHDAMYWYRQDPGQGLRLIYYSQIVNDFQKGDIAEGYSVSREKKESFPLTVTSAQKNPTAFYLCASKRQGAGRQDYGYTFGSGTRLTVV.

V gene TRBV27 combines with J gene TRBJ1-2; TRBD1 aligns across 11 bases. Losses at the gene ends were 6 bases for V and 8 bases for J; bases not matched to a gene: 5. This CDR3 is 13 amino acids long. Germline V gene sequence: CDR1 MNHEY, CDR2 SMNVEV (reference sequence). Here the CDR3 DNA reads TGTGCCAGCAGAGGGACAGGGGGTTACGGCTACACCTTC. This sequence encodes CASRGTGGYGYTF.

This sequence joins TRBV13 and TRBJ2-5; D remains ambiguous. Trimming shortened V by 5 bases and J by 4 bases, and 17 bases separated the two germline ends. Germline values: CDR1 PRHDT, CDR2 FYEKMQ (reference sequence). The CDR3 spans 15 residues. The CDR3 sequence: CASSLLQVGGETQYF. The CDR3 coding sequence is TGTGCCAGCAGCCTACTACAAGTCGGTGGAGAGACCCAGTACTTC.

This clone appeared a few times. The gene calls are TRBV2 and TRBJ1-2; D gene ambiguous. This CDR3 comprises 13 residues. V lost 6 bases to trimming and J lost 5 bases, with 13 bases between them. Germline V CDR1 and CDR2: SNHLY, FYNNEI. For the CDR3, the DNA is TGTGCCAGCAGGCTCGGGTCTCAGTATGGCTACACCTTC. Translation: CASRLGSQYGYTF.

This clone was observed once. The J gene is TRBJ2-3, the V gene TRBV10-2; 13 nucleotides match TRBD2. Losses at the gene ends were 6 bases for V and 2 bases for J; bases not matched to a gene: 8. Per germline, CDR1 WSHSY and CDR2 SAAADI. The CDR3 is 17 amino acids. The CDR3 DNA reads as TGCGCCAGCAGGCTGCGACTAGCGGGGGGTAACACAGATACGCAGTATTTT. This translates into CASRLRLAGGNTDTQYF.

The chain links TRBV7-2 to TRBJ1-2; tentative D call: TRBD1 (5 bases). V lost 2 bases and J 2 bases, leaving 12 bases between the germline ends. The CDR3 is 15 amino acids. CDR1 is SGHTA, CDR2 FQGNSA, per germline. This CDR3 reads CASSLRQGKNYGYTF. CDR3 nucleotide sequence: TGTGCCAGCAGCTTAAGGCAGGGAAAAAACTATGGCTACACCTTC.

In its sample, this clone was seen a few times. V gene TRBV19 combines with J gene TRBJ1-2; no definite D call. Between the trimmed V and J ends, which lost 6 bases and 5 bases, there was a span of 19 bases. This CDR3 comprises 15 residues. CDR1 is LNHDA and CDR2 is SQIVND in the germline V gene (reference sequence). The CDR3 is CASSPPLVSTYGYTF. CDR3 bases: TGTGCCAGTAGCCCCCCCCTGGTTTCAACTTATGGCTACACCTTC.

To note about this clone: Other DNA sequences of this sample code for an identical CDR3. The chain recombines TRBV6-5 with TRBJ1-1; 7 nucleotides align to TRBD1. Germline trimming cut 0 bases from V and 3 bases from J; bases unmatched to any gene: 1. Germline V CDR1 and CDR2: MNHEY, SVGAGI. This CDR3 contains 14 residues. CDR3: CASSYSRGDTEAFF. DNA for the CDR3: TGTGCCAGCAGTTACTCCAGGGGGGACACTGAAGCTTTCTTT.

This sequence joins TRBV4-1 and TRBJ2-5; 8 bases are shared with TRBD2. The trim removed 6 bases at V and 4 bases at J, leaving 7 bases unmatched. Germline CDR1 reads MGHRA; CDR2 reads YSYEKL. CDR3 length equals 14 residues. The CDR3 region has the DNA TGCGCCAGCAGTAGAGTTCGGGGGGGAGAGACCCAGTACTTC. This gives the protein CASSRVRGGETQYF.

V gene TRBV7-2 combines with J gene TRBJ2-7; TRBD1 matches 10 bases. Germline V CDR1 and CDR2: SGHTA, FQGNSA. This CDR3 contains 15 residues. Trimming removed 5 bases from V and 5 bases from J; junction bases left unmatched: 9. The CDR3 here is CASSRGQGYFHEQYF. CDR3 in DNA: TGTGCCAGCAGCCGGGGACAGGGGTATTTCCACGAGCAGTACTTC.

This chain's CDR3 is CASSPIGAFATEAFF. In nucleotides, the CDR3 is TGTGCCAGCTCCCCTATAGGGGCGTTCGCCACTGAAGCTTTCTTT. The chain has TRBV18 and TRBJ1-1, with a weak D call TRBD1 (5 bases). The germline V and J ends were trimmed by 6 bases and 4 bases, with 18 bases remaining between them. The CDR3 runs 15 residues. Germline V gene sequence: CDR1 KGHSH, CDR2 LQKENI.

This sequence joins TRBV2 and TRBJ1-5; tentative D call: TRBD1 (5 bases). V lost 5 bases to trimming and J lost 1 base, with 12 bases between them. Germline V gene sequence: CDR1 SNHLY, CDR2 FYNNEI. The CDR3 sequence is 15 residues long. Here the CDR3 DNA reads TGTGCCAGCAGTCTAGGGGAGGGGAGCAATCAGCCCCAGCATTTT. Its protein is CASSLGEGSNQPQHF.

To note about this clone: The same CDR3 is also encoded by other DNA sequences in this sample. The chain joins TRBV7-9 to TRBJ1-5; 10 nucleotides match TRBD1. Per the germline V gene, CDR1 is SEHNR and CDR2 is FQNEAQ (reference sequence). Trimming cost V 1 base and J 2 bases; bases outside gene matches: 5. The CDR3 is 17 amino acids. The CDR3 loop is CASSLGGTGVGNQPQHF. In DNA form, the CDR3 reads TGTGCCAGCAGCTTAGGGGGGACAGGGGTAGGCAATCAGCCCCAGCATTTT.

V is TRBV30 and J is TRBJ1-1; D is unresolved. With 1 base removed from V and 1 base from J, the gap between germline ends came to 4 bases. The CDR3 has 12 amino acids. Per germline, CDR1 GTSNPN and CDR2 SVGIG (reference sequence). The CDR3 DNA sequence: TGTGCCTGGAGTGCAGAGAACACTGAAGCTTTCTTT. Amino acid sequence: CAWSAENTEAFF.

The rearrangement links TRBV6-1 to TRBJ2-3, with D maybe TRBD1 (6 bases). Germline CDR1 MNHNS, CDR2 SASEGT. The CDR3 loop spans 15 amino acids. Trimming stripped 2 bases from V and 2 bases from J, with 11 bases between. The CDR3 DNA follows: TGTGCCAGCAGTGAAAGCAGGGGCTTCACAGATACGCAGTATTTT. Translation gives CASSESRGFTDTQYF.

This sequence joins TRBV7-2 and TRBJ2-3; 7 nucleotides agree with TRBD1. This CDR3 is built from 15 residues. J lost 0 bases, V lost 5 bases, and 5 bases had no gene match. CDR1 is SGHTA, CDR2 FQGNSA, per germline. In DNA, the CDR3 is TGTGCCAGCAGCGTCCGGGACAGAAGCACAGATACGCAGTATTTT. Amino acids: CASSVRDRSTDTQYF.

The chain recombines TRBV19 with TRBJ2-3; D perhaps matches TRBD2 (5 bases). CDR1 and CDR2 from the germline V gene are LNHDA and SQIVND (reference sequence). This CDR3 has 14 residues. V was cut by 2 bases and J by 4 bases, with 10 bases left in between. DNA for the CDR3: TGTGCCAGTAGTATAAACCTAGCCGCAGATACGCAGTATTTT. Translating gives CASSINLAADTQYF.

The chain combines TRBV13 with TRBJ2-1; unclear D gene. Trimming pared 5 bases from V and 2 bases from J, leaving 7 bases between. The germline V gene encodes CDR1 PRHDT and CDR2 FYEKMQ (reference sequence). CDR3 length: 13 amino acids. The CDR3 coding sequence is TGTGCCAGCAGCCCCCGTACCTACAATGAGCAGTTCTTC. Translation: CASSPRTYNEQFF. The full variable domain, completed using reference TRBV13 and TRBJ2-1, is AAGVIQSPRHLIKEKRETATLKCYPIPRHDTVYWYQQGPGQDPQFLISFYEKMQSDKGSIPDRFSAQQFSDYHSELNMSSLELGDSALYFCASSPRTYNEQFFGPGTRLTVL.

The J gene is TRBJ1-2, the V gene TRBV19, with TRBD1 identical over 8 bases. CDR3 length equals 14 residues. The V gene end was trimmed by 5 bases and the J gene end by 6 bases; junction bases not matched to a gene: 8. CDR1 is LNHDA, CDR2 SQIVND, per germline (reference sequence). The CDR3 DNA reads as TGTGCCAGTAGTCCCCGGGACAGGAACCATGGCTACACCTTC. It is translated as CASSPRDRNHGYTF.